The next 15 T cell receptor beta chains were all read from a single sample in a study of spatial heterogeneity in lung cancer. Regarding time point: sample taken at primary tumor resection. Whole RNA, which was extracted from tumor, nontumor lung tissue or frozen PBMC, was sequenced without any cell sorting. TCRdb re-derived calls from the 5' RACE reads in MiXCR, one entry per CDR3 protein. The table has roughly 50,000 distinct CDR3 sequences, 7.6% seen once; the top ten hold less than 15%. The sequencing here drew on PBMCs, taken at surgery. These receptors were obtained from a female donor with early-stage non-small cell lung cancer.

This clonotype was seen repeatedly, ten times or more. The rearrangement joins TRBV5-1 to TRBJ1-1; 8 positions agree with TRBD1. V dropped 1 base and J dropped 7; count of bases not matched to a gene: 9. There are 15 residues in the CDR3. Germline values: CDR1 SGHRS, CDR2 YFSETQ. The CDR3 loop reads CASSLRTGGEGEAFF. DNA of the CDR3: TGCGCCAGCAGCTTGAGAACAGGGGGTGAGGGTGAAGCTTTCTTT.

This clonotype was detected ten times or more. J is TRBJ2-6 and V is TRBV6-5; D is unresolved. The V and J ends lost 7 bases and 0 bases respectively, with 7 bases between them. This CDR3 contains 14 residues. Germline V gives CDR1 MNHEY, CDR2 SVGAGI. As DNA, the CDR3 is TGTGCCAGCATGCGTTCCTCTGGGGCCAACGTCCTGACTTTC. It is translated as CASMRSSGANVLTF.

This clonotype was detected many times. The chain employs TRBV25-1 and TRBJ2-7, with D uncertain. The V gene lost 3 bases and the J gene lost 0 bases, with 0 bases spanning the gap. The CDR3 totals 11 residues. CDR1 is MGHDK, CDR2 SYGVNS, per germline. Here the CDR3 DNA reads TGTGCCAGCAGTGACTCCTACGAGCAGTACTTC. Translation: CASSDSYEQYF.

The chain is built from TRBV4-2 and TRBJ2-7; D remains ambiguous. The CDR3 spans 14 residues. Germline lookup yields CDR1 LGHNA and CDR2 YNFKEQ. The V and J ends lost 1 base and 3 bases respectively, with 10 bases between them. The DNA of the CDR3 is TGTGCCAGCAGCCAAGGGAATTATGGCTACGAGCAGTACTTC. Its translation: CASSQGNYGYEQYF.

V is TRBV7-9 and J is TRBJ1-1, with 8 bases fitting TRBD1. Trimming cost V 5 bases and J 5 bases; bases outside gene matches: 10. The CDR3 totals 15 residues. In germline, CDR1 is SEHNR, CDR2 FQNEAQ (reference sequence). The CDR3 coding sequence is TGTGCCAGCAGCGACCCAGGGGGCCGGTGGACTGAAGCTTTCTTT. Its translation is CASSDPGGRWTEAFF.

This clonotype was observed a handful of times. The chain joins TRBV6-2 or TRBV6-3 to TRBJ2-2; D gene uncertain. The CDR3 loop spans 14 amino acids. V lost 6 bases and J lost 2, with 10 bases in between. CDR1 and CDR2 from the germline V gene are MNHEY and SVGEGT. The CDR3 sequence: CASSRVANTGELFF. DNA of the CDR3: TGTGCCAGCAGCCGGGTCGCAAACACCGGGGAGCTGTTTTTT.

This clonotype was observed a few times. This chain uses TRBV27 with TRBJ2-5; no clear D. The CDR3 extends over 15 amino acids. The germline V gene encodes CDR1 MNHEY and CDR2 SMNVEV (reference sequence). Trimming pared 4 bases from V and 2 bases from J, leaving 14 bases between. The CDR3 region has the DNA TGTGCCAGCAGTTCCCCGTCGGTGGGGCAAGAGACCCAGTACTTC. Amino acid sequence: CASSSPSVGQETQYF.

This clonotype was detected a few times. This rearrangement joins TRBV6-5 to TRBJ1-2; D is possibly TRBD1 (5 bases). Germline loops: CDR1 MNHEY, CDR2 SVGAGI. The CDR3 extends over 14 amino acids. Trimming cost V 6 bases and J 6 bases, with 17 bases left between them. The CDR3 DNA sequence: TGTGCCAGCAGGCCCGCGGGGGAGCGGGATGGCTACACCTTC. Translating it yields CASRPAGERDGYTF.

This clonotype turned up a few times. The rearrangement joins TRBV7-2 to TRBJ2-6; the D gene is possibly TRBD2 (6 bases). The V gene lost 6 bases and the J gene lost 2 bases, with 11 bases spanning the gap. The length of the CDR3 is 15 residues. The germline V gene has CDR1 SGHTA and CDR2 FQGNSA. Here the CDR3 reads CASRPGGAGANVLTF. The CDR3, as DNA: TGTGCCAGCAGACCCGGAGGGGCTGGGGCCAACGTCCTGACTTTC.

This clonotype appeared many times. The chain couples TRBV19 to TRBJ2-6; 12 bases line up with TRBD1. This CDR3 region has 17 residues. After removal of 5 bases from V and 4 bases from J, the junction contained 6 bases not matched to a gene. CDR1 is LNHDA and CDR2 is SQIVND in the germline V gene (reference sequence). The CDR3 sequence is CASSFGTGGAGANVLTF. The CDR3 DNA reads as TGTGCCAGTAGTTTCGGGACAGGGGGCGCCGGGGCCAACGTCCTGACTTTC.

V usage is TRBV6-6 and J usage is TRBJ2-3, with D possibly TRBD1 on 7 matching bases. This CDR3 has 15 residues. The V end lost 2 bases, the J end lost 4 bases, and 13 bases lay between the germline ends. Germline V gives CDR1 MNHNY, CDR2 SVGAGI (reference sequence). As DNA, the CDR3 is TGTGCCAGCAGTTACCGGAGGGGGCCAGCAGATACGCAGTATTTT. Translating gives CASSYRRGPADTQYF.

Ten or more counts support this clonotype. The chain couples TRBV19 to TRBJ2-2, with D perhaps TRBD2 (5 bases). The CDR3 runs to 14 residues. The V and J ends lost 5 bases and 7 bases respectively, with 14 bases between them. Germline-derived CDR1 and CDR2 are LNHDA and SQIVND (reference sequence). The CDR3 reads CASSQQLGSGELFF. CDR3 nucleotides: TGTGCCAGTAGTCAACAGTTGGGGAGCGGGGAGCTGTTTTTT. The full variable domain, with the rest looked up from reference TRBV19 and TRBJ2-2, is DGGITQSPKYLFRKEGQNVTLSCEQNLNHDAMYWYRQDPGQGLRLIYYSQIVNDFQKGDIAEGYSVSREKKESFPLTVTSAQKNPTAFYLCASSQQLGSGELFFGEGSRLTVL.

The chain carries TRBV4-1 and TRBJ2-6; 10 nucleotides line up with TRBD2. Trimming cost V 4 bases and J 4 bases; bases outside gene matches: 10. The CDR3 is 18 amino acids. The germline V gene has CDR1 MGHRA and CDR2 YSYEKL. This CDR3 reads CASSPAGLASAGANVLTF. The CDR3 coding sequence is TGCGCCAGCAGCCCTGCGGGACTAGCGTCGGCCGGGGCCAACGTCCTGACTTTC.

The chain recombines TRBV10-3 with TRBJ1-6, with a weak D call TRBD1 (6 bases). This CDR3 has 15 residues. V lost 2 bases to trimming and J lost 5 bases, with 10 bases between them. Germline values: CDR1 ENHRY, CDR2 SYGVKD. This chain's CDR3 is CAISELPGDNSPLHF. Written as DNA, the CDR3 is TGTGCCATCAGTGAGCTGCCAGGGGATAATTCACCCCTCCACTTT.

This clonotype appeared a few times. The chain recombines TRBV4-3 with TRBJ1-2; no clear D gene. V lost 0 bases, J lost 8 bases, and 13 bases lay in between. The CDR3 runs to 14 residues. Per the germline V gene, CDR1 is LGHNA and CDR2 is YSLEER. Here the CDR3 DNA reads TGCGCCAGCAGCCAAGACGTTGGGGTAGGGGGCTACACCTTC. Translation gives CASSQDVGVGGYTF.